These 18 T cell receptor beta chains originate from one sample sequenced in a study of vaccination and CD4 T cells after COVID-19. These TCRs' antigens remain unknown. Specified treatment: roughly ten-day PBMC culture with coronavirus spike peptide pools or control peptides (ViraFEST assay). CD4+ T cells that had been cultured provided DNA sequenced with the Oncomine TCR Beta short-read assay. One entry per CDR3 protein, called by TCRdb with MiXCR from the PCR reads. Of about 7,600 distinct CDR3 sequences listed, more than 20% were seen once; the top ten hold about a fifth. Sequences were derived from CD4+ T cells from blood, cultured in vitro, sampled after SARS-CoV-2 vaccination. These receptors were collected from a human donor who had recovered from COVID-19.

This clonotype was detected only once. The rearrangement joins TRBV5-1 to TRBJ2-7; D is perhaps TRBD1 or TRBD2 (5 bases each). CDR1 is SGHRS and CDR2 is YFSETQ in the germline V gene. Trimming cost V 1 base and J 1 base, with 12 bases left between them. The CDR3 sequence is 15 residues long. The CDR3 loop reads CASSLRSGLSYEQYF. CDR3 DNA: TGCGCCAGCAGCTTGAGGTCGGGGCTATCCTACGAGCAGTACTTC.

The V call is TRBV6-2 or TRBV6-3, the J call TRBJ2-6; D remains ambiguous. The CDR3 consists of 14 residues. Germline V gene sequence: CDR1 MNHEY, CDR2 SVGEGT. V gave up 3 bases and J gave up 0 bases, with 3 bases separating them. CDR3 DNA sequence: TGTGCCAGCAGTTATAGCTCTGGGGCCAACGTCCTGACTTTC. Translation gives CASSYSSGANVLTF.

This clonotype is medium-sized. A junction end diverges from the germline sequence, so it may reflect a read error. V gene TRBV20-1 combines with J gene TRBJ1-6; weak D call: TRBD1 (6 bases). The CDR3 is made up of 13 amino acids. CDR1 and CDR2 (germline): DFQATT, SNEGSKA (reference sequence). CDR3 DNA: TGCAGTGCCAGAGGGGCAGGGGAGTCACCCCTCCACTTT. Its protein is CSARGAGESPLHF.

The rearrangement uses TRBV28 and TRBJ2-7; 8 bases are shared with TRBD1. Trimming at V came to 3 bases and at J to 2 bases, leaving 9 bases not matched to a gene. In germline, CDR1 is MDHEN, CDR2 SYDVKM. This CDR3 has 16 amino acids. The CDR3 protein is CASSLEFVRGPYEQYF. The CDR3 coding sequence is TGTGCCAGCAGTTTGGAATTCGTCAGGGGGCCCTACGAGCAGTACTTC.

This clonotype was detected once. The chain recombines TRBV19 with TRBJ1-2; D may be TRBD1 (5 bases). The CDR3 is 15 amino acids. Per germline, CDR1 LNHDA and CDR2 SQIVND (reference sequence). The V end was cut by 7 bases, the J end by 4 bases, with 19 bases between. The DNA for the CDR3 is TGTGCCAGTAATCCCGATCGGGGGAATAGCTATGGCTACACCTTC. Protein: CASNPDRGNSYGYTF.

The CDR3 is CAWSVSGADTQYF. The CDR3 DNA is TGTGCCTGGAGTGTAAGTGGGGCAGATACGCAGTATTTT. This chain joins TRBV30 and TRBJ2-3; D is unresolved. Looked up from germline, CDR1 is GTSNPN and CDR2 is SVGIG (reference sequence). CDR3 size: 13 residues. Trimming stripped 0 bases from V and 4 bases from J, with 8 bases between.

This CDR3 is CAISVNSPNSPLHF. The CDR3 DNA follows: TGTGCCATCAGTGTAAACAGTCCTAATTCACCCCTCCACTTT. The chain combines TRBV10-3 with TRBJ1-6; D is uncertain. The CDR3 is 14 residues long. Between the trimmed V and J ends, which lost 4 bases and 6 bases, there was a span of 10 bases. Germline CDR1 is ENHRY and CDR2 is SYGVKD.

This clonotype turned up a few times. The genes are TRBV7-9 and TRBJ1-1; tentatively, D is TRBD1 (6 bases). V was shortened by 3 bases and J by 4 bases, with 15 bases between the two germline ends. The germline CDR1 and CDR2 sequences are SEHNR and FQNEAQ (reference sequence). The CDR3 sequence is 15 residues long. Here the CDR3 reads CASSFYRDRGTEAFF. The DNA for the CDR3 is TGTGCCAGCAGCTTCTACAGGGATCGGGGCACTGAAGCTTTCTTT.

This clonotype is labeled medium-sized (0.01 to 0.1%). The chain joins TRBV7-2 to TRBJ2-7; perhaps TRBD2 as D (7 bases). There are 14 residues in the CDR3. The germline V gene encodes CDR1 SGHTA and CDR2 FQGNSA. The V end lost 5 bases, the J end lost 3 bases, and 14 bases lay between the germline ends. CDR3 residues: CASSPWGGLYEQYF. The CDR3 bases are TGTGCCAGCAGCCCCTGGGGGGGGCTCTACGAGCAGTACTTC.

About this clonotype itself: A read error is possible here, since a much larger clone lies one base away. This CDR3 is missing its conserved last phenylalanine or tryptophan, likely due to a read error. The V gene is TRBV7-2, the J gene TRBJ2-5, with 8 positions matching TRBD1. The J segment lost 5 bases and the V segment lost 8 bases, leaving 7 bases of the junction unmatched. The CDR3 runs to 13 residues. Germline loops: CDR1 SGHTA, CDR2 FQGNSA. CDR3: CASHRGFLETQYS. In DNA form, the CDR3 reads TGTGCCAGCCACAGGGGGTTTCTGGAGACCCAGTACTCC.

Points on this clonotype: This may be a read error: a much more frequent sequence differs by one nucleotide. V usage is TRBV6-1 and J usage is TRBJ2-7; TRBD2 agrees at 9 bases. Looked up from germline, CDR1 is MNHNS and CDR2 is SASEGT. The CDR3 has 16 amino acids. V trimming: 5 bases; J trimming: 5 bases; junction bases outside the gene matches: 13. The CDR3 protein is CASSRGLARSVNEQYF. Written as DNA, the CDR3 is TGTGCCAGCAGTCGAGGACTAGCGAGATCCGTGAACGAGCAGTACTTC.

This clonotype was picked up a small number of times. This chain uses TRBV7-9 with TRBJ1-1; 7 positions match TRBD1. V dropped 0 bases and J dropped 3; count of bases not matched to a gene: 10. The CDR3 has 17 amino acids. CDR1 SEHNR and CDR2 FQNEAQ come from the germline V gene (reference sequence). CDR3 region: CASSLALGGRGDTEAFF. The CDR3 DNA is TGTGCCAGCAGCTTAGCATTGGGGGGCAGGGGGGACACTGAAGCTTTCTTT.

This clonotype was seen a handful of times. This CDR3 reads CASSLPGQLNTEAFF. CDR3 DNA: TGTGCCAGCAGTTTGCCTGGACAGCTGAACACTGAAGCTTTCTTT. This chain joins TRBV28 and TRBJ1-1; possible D gene TRBD1, 6 bases. Per germline, CDR1 MDHEN and CDR2 SYDVKM. V was clipped by 3 bases and J by 0 bases, with 11 bases between them. This CDR3 is 15 amino acids long.

This clonotype was found a few times. This chain links TRBV6-2 or TRBV6-3 with TRBJ1-5, with a possible D match to TRBD1 (5 bases). CDR3 length: 15 amino acids. V was trimmed by 5 bases and J by 0 bases, leaving 11 bases between them. The germline V gene encodes CDR1 MNHEY and CDR2 SVGEGT. The CDR3 here is CASSPDIYSNQPQHF. As DNA, the CDR3 is TGTGCCAGCAGTCCGGACATTTATAGCAATCAGCCCCAGCATTTT.

Details on this clonotype: This may come from a read error, since a much larger clone is one base off. The chain recombines TRBV20-1 with TRBJ2-5; a possible D gene is TRBD2 (5 bases). Germline lookup yields CDR1 DFQATT and CDR2 SNEGSKA (reference sequence). This CDR3 spans 14 amino acids. Between the trimmed V and J ends, which lost 8 bases and 3 bases, there was a span of 19 bases. The DNA for the CDR3 is TGCAGTACTCGGCCTCCTGCCGGGAAAGAGACCCAGTACTTC. Its translation is CSTRPPAGKETQYF.

Within the sample, this clonotype is medium-sized (0.01 to 0.1%). The chain employs TRBV6-1 and TRBJ1-5; D ambiguous. Trimming took off 4 bases at V and 0 bases at J, with 4 bases between the two ends. Germline V lookup: CDR1 MNHNS, CDR2 SASEGT. This CDR3 is built from 13 residues. CDR3 residues: CASSVYSNQPQHF. The CDR3 DNA reads TGTGCCAGCAGTGTATATAGCAATCAGCCCCAGCATTTT.

This chain uses TRBV7-9 with TRBJ2-2; D is possibly TRBD2 (5 bases). The CDR3 totals 13 residues. Germline V CDR1 and CDR2: SEHNR, FQNEAQ (reference sequence). Trimming took off 2 bases at V and 5 bases at J, with 6 bases between the two ends. The CDR3 protein is CASSLSGTGELFF. The DNA for the CDR3 is TGTGCCAGCAGCTTATCGGGAACCGGGGAGCTGTTTTTT.

The V gene is TRBV7-8, the J gene TRBJ2-1, with D uncertain. CDR1 SGHVS and CDR2 FQNEAQ come from the germline V gene. CDR3 length: 14 residues. V dropped 1 base and J dropped 3 bases, with 7 bases sitting between them. The DNA for the CDR3 is TGTGCCAGCAGCTTAGATGCGTACTACAATGAGCAGTTCTTC. Protein: CASSLDAYYNEQFF.